These 5 T cell receptor beta chains originate from one sample sequenced in a study of identical twins. TCRdb analysed the 5' RACE reads with MiXCR anew, one entry per CDR3 protein. The table shows about 490,000 distinct CDR3 sequences, with approximately 14% occurring only once. A further study also used this sample, focusing on yellow fever vaccine responses in identical twins.

Sequenced: CD4+ T cells sorted from blood. Every receptor here comes from a woman between 18 and 29 years old in good health.

This clonotype was picked up a small number of times. The chain uses TRBV5-1 and TRBJ2-3, with D possibly TRBD1 on 6 matching bases. Trimming left V 5 bases short and J 0 bases short, with 16 bases between. The CDR3 sequence is 16 residues long. Looked up from germline, CDR1 is SGHRS and CDR2 is YFSETQ. The CDR3 nucleotides are TGCGCCAGCAGAACAAATGGGGGCCTTAGCACAGATACGCAGTATTTT. Its translation is CASRTNGGLSTDTQYF.

This clonotype came up a few times. This chain links TRBV12-3 or TRBV12-4 with TRBJ2-1, with 13 bases matching TRBD2. The CDR3 length is 14 residues. With 6 bases clipped from V and 8 bases from J, the junction kept 4 bases outside the gene matches. This CDR3 reads CASRGLAGAYEQFF. The CDR3 bases are TGTGCCAGCAGAGGACTAGCGGGAGCTTATGAGCAGTTCTTC.

This clonotype occurred a few times. The V and J genes are TRBV20-1 and TRBJ2-3; TRBD2 agrees at 8 bases. The germline V gene encodes CDR1 DFQATT and CDR2 SNEGSKA (reference sequence). V trimming: 6 bases; J trimming: 2 bases; junction bases outside the gene matches: 7. The CDR3 is 14 amino acids. CDR3 sequence reads: CSAVTGGNTDTQYF. The CDR3 region has the DNA TGCAGTGCCGTGACGGGGGGGAACACAGATACGCAGTATTTT.

This clonotype was counted between two and nine times. This chain joins TRBV20-1 and TRBJ2-3; 8 nucleotides match TRBD2. The CDR3 totals 15 residues. Germline assignment: CDR1 DFQATT and CDR2 SNEGSKA (reference sequence). V lost 3 bases, J lost 6 bases, and 11 bases stayed unmatched. CDR3 sequence reads: CSASLGSGRVDTQYF. DNA for the CDR3: TGCAGTGCTAGTCTTGGGAGCGGGAGAGTGGATACGCAGTATTTT.

This clonotype has more than one count but fewer than ten. This sequence joins TRBV5-1 and TRBJ2-7; 9 nucleotides match TRBD1. The V segment lost 2 bases and the J segment 3 bases; nucleotides outside the gene matches: 6. The CDR3 has 15 residues. Germline lookup yields CDR1 SGHRS and CDR2 YFSETQ. CDR3 sequence: CASSFPGTGNYEQYF. For the CDR3, the DNA is TGCGCCAGCAGCTTCCCCGGGACAGGGAACTACGAGCAGTACTTC.